This TCR beta chain originates from a study of cytomegalovirus exposure and HLA in healthy donors. Profiling relied on immunoSEQ multiplex PCR, and the TCRdb table lists in-frame clones only, not all of them. The profile shows approximately 230,000 clones, about 90% of them singletons. While the first cohort had fewer than 850 subjects, the donors belonged to the separate validation cohort of over a hundred subjects. With 4 bases removed from V and 4 bases from J, the gap between germline ends came to 7 bases. This CDR3 contains 13 residues. From germline, CDR1 is MNHEY and CDR2 SMNVEV (reference sequence).

This TCR was recovered from a man younger than 35 in good health and CMV-seropositive. Material for sequencing was PBMCs. The gene calls are TRBV27 and TRBJ1-4; no clear D gene. The CDR3 nucleotides read TGTGCCAGCAGTTGGGGAAATAATGAAAAACTGTTTTTT. This translates into CASSWGNNEKLFF.